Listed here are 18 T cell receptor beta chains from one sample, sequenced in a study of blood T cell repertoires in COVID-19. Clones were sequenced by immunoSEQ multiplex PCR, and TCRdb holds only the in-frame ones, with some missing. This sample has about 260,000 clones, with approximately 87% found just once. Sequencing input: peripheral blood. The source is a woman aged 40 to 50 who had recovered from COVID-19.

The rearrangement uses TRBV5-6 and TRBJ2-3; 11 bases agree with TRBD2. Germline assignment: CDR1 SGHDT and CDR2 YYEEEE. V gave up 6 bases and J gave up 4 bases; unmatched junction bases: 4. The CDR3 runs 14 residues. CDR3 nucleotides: TGTGCCAGCAAATTGGGACTAGCGGCAGATACGCAGTATTTT. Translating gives CASKLGLAADTQYF.

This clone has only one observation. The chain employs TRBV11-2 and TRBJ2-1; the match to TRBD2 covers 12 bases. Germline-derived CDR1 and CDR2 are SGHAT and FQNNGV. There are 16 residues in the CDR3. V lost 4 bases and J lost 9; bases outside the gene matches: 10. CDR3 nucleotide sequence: TGTGCCAGCAGCTCGGCTAGCGGGGGGGCCGGTATTGAGCAGTTCTTC. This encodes CASSSASGGAGIEQFF.

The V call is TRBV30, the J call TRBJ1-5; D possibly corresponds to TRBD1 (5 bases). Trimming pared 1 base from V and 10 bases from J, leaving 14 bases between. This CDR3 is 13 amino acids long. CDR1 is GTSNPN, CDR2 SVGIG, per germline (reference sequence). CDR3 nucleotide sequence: TGTGCCTGGAGTGGGGGGGTTTATCGCCCCCAGCATTTT. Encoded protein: CAWSGGVYRPQHF.

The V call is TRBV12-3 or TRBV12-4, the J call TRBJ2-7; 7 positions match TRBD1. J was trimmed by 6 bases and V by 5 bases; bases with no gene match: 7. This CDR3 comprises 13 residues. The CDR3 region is CASSDLRTGEQYF. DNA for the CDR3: TGTGCCAGCAGTGATCTCCGGACAGGCGAGCAGTACTTC.

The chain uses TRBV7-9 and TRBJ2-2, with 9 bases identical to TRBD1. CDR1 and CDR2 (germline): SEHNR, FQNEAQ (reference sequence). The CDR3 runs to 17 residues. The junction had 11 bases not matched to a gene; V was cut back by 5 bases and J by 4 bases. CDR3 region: CASSPPWDRVGTGELFF. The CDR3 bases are TGTGCCAGCAGCCCGCCTTGGGACAGGGTGGGCACCGGGGAGCTGTTTTTT.

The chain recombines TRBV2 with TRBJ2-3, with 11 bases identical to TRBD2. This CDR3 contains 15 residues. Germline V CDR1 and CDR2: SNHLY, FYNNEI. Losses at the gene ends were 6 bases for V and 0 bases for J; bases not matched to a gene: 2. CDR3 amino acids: CASSVAGGSTDTQYF. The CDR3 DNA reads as TGTGCCAGCAGCGTAGCGGGGGGGAGCACAGATACGCAGTATTTT.

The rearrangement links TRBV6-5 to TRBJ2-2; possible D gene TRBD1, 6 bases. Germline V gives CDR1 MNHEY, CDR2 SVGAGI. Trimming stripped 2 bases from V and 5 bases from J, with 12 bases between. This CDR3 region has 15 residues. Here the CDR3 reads CASSYLIQGTGELFF. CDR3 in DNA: TGTGCCAGCAGTTACCTCATTCAGGGGACCGGGGAGCTGTTTTTT.

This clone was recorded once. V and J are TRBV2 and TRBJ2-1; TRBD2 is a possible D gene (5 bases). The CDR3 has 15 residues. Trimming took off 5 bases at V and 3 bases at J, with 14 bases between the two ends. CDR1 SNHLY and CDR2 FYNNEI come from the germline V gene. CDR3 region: CASSMFGVRYNEQFF. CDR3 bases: TGTGCCAGCAGTATGTTCGGGGTGCGCTACAATGAGCAGTTCTTC.

The CDR3 DNA reads TGTGCCAGCAGCTTACGATATTGGGGACAGGGTTCCTACGAGCAGTACTTC. Amino acids: CASSLRYWGQGSYEQYF. The chain joins TRBV7-2 to TRBJ2-7, with 9 bases that match TRBD1. CDR1 is SGHTA, CDR2 FQGNSA, per germline. Trimming removed 2 bases from V and 1 base from J; junction bases left unmatched: 9. This CDR3 comprises 17 residues. Drawing the rest from reference TRBV7-2 and TRBJ2-7, the complete variable domain is GAGVSQSPSNKVTEKGKDVELRCDPISGHTALYWYRQSLGQGLEFLIYFQGNSAPDKSGLPSDRFSAERTGGSVSTLTIQRTQQEDSAVYLCASSLRYWGQGSYEQYFGPGTRLTVT.

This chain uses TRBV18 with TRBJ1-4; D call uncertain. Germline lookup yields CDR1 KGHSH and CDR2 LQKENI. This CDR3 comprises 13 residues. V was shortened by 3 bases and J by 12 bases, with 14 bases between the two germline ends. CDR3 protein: CASSPTKELELFF. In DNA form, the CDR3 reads TGTGCCAGCTCACCCACTAAGGAATTGGAACTGTTTTTT.

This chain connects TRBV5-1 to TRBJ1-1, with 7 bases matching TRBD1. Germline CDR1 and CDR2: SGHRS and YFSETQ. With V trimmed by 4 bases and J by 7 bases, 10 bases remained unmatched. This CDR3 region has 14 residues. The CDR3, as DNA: TGCGCCAGCAGCCCAGAGGGACAGTCGAGTGAAGCTTTCTTT. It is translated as CASSPEGQSSEAFF.

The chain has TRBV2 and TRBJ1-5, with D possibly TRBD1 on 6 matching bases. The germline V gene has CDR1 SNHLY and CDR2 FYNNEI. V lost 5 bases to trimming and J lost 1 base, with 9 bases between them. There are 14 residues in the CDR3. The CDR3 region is CASSNRESNQPQHF. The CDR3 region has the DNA TGTGCCAGCAGTAACAGGGAAAGCAATCAGCCCCAGCATTTT.

Here the CDR3 reads CATGEGRDRWNNEQFF. CDR3 sequence (DNA): TGTGCCACCGGAGAGGGCCGGGACAGATGGAACAATGAGCAGTTCTTC. The chain links TRBV19 to TRBJ2-1; 7 nucleotides match TRBD1. Germline lookup yields CDR1 LNHDA and CDR2 SQIVND (reference sequence). This CDR3 spans 16 amino acids. V shed 10 bases, J shed 5 bases, and the junction held 17 bases outside the gene matches. Drawing the rest from reference TRBV19 and TRBJ2-1, the complete variable domain is DGGITQSPKYLFRKEGQNVTLSCEQNLNHDAMYWYRQDPGQGLRLIYYSQIVNDFQKGDIAEGYSVSREKKESFPLTVTSAQKNPTAFYLCATGEGRDRWNNEQFFGPGTRLTVL.

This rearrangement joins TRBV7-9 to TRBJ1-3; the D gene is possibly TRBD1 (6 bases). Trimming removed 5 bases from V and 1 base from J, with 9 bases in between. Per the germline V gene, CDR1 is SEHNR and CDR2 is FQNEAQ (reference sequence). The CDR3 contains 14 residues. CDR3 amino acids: CASSSRGSGNTIYF. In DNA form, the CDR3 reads TGTGCCAGCAGCAGCAGGGGTTCTGGAAACACCATATATTTT.

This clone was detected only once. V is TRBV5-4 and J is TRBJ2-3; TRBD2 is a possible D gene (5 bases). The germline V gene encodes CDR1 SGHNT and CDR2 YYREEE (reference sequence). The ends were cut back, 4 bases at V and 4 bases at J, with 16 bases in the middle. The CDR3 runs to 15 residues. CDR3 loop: CASSRLTGTADTQYF. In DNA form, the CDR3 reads TGTGCCAGCAGCCGCTTAACGGGAACCGCAGATACGCAGTATTTT.

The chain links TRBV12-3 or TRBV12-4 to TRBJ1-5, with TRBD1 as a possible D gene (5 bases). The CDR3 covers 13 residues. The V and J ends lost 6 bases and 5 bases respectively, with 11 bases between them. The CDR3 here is CASSYDRHQPQHF. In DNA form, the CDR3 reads TGTGCCAGCAGCTACGACAGACATCAGCCCCAGCATTTT.

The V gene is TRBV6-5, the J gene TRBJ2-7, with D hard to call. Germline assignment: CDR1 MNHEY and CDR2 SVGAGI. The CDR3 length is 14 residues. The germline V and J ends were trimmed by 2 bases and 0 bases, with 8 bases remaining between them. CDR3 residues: CASSYDWSSYEQYF. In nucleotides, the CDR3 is TGTGCCAGCAGTTACGACTGGAGCTCCTACGAGCAGTACTTC.

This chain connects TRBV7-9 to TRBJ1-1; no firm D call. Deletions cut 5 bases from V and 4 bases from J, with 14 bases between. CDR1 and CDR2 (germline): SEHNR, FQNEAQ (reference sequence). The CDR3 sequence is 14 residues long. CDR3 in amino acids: CASSHMMESTEAFF. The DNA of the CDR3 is TGTGCCAGCAGCCATATGATGGAGAGCACTGAAGCTTTCTTT.